The following is a T cell receptor (beta chain) sequence with its context. As yet, its antigen is unknown. This sample stems from a study of shared clonotypes between healthy human individuals. Findings and caveats of the study: Compared with clonotypes that all four donors shared, non-shared clonotypes had lower generation probabilities.

The CDR3 runs 15 residues. Germline CDR1 SGHAT, CDR2 FQDESV (reference sequence). V was clipped by 5 bases and J by 4 bases; unmatched bases: 6. The DNA input per sorted-subset replicate PCR was roughly 180 ng, corresponding to some 30,000 T cell genomes. Some clones are missing from TCRdb's copy, which holds only in-frame ones; the method was immunoSEQ multiplex PCR. In the table there are 2 million to 2.5 million clones, under 95% of which are singletons. The specimen sequenced was naive CD4+ T cells from PBMCs. Described subset: CD45RA+ positively selected. This rearrangement joins TRBV11-1 to TRBJ2-1; TRBD2 matches 9 bases. This clonotype was obtained from a man in his late teens or twenties in good health. Some clones in this sample may be carry-over from other donors' samples. The CDR3: CASSPIAGAYNEQFF. The CDR3 DNA follows: TGTGCCAGCAGCCCAATAGCGGGAGCTTACAATGAGCAGTTCTTC.